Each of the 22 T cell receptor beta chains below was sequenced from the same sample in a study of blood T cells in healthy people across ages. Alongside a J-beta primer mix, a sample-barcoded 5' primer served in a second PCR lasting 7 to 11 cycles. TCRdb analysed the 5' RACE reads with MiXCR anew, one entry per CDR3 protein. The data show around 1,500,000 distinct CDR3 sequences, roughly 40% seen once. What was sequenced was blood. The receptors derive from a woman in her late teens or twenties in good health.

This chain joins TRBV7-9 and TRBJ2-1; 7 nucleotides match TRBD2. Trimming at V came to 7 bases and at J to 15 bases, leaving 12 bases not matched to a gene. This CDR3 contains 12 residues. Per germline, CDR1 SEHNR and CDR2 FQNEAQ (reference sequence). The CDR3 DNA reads TGTGCCAGCACCGTAGTGGCGGGAGTTCCGTTCTTC. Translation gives CASTVVAGVPFF.

The CDR3 DNA reads as TGCGCCAGCAGCCGGACTAGCGGGACCTCCTACAATGAGCAGTACTTC. Translated, it gives CASSRTSGTSYNEQYF. The rearrangement links TRBV5-1 to TRBJ2-1; 12 bases match TRBD2. The DNA end favors TRBJ2-7, so the J call may be wrong. CDR3 length: 16 amino acids. Germline CDR1 and CDR2: SGHRS and YFSETQ.

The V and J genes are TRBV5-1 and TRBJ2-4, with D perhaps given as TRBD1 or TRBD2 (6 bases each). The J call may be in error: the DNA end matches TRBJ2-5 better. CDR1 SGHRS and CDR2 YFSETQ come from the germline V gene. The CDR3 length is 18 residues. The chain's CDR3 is CASSLGGTATTFQETQYF. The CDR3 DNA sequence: TGCGCCAGCAGCTTAGGGGGGACGGCCACTACGTTCCAAGAGACCCAGTACTTC.

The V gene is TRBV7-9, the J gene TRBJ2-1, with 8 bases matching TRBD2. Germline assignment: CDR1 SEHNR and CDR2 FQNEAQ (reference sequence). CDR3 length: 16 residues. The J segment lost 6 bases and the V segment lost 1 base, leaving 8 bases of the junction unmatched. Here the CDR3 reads CASSLGPTSGSNEQFF. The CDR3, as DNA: TGTGCCAGCAGCTTAGGGCCGACAAGCGGGAGCAATGAGCAGTTCTTC.

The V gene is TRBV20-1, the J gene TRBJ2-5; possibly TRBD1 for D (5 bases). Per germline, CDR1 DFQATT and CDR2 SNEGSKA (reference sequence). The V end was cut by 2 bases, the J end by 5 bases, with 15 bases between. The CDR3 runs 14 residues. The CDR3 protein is CSARRFGPGETQYF. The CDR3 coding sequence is TGCAGTGCTAGAAGGTTTGGGCCAGGGGAGACCCAGTACTTC.

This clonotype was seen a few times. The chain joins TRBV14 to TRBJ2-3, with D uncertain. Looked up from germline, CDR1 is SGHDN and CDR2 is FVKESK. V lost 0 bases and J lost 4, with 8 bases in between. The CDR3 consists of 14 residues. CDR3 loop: CASSQEGTSDTQYF. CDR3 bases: TGTGCCAGCAGCCAAGAAGGCACTTCAGATACGCAGTATTTT.

The CDR3 reads CASNRDRMNTEAFF. CDR3 nucleotide sequence: TGTGCCAGCAACCGGGACCGAATGAACACTGAAGCTTTCTTT. V is TRBV2 and J is TRBJ1-1; the D gene is possibly TRBD1 (5 bases). The CDR3 has 14 residues. Per germline, CDR1 SNHLY and CDR2 FYNNEI. V was pared by 7 bases and J by 0 bases, with 12 bases between.

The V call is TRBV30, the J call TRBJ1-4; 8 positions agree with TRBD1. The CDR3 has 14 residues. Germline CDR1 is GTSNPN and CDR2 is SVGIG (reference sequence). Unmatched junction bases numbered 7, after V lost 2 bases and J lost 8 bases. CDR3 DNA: TGTGCCTGGAGTATGACAGGGGTTGGAGAAAAACTGTTTTTT. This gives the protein CAWSMTGVGEKLFF. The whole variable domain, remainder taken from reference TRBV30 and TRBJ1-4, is SQTIHQWPATLVQPVGSPLSLECTVEGTSNPNLYWYRQAAGRGLQLLFYSVGIGQISSEVPQNLSASRPQDRQFILSSKKLLLSDSGFYLCAWSMTGVGEKLFFGSGTQLSVL.

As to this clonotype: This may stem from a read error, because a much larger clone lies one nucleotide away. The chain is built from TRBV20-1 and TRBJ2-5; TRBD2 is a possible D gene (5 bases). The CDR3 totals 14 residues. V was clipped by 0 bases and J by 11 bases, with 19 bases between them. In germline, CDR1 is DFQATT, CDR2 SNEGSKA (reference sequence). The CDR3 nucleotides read TGCAGTGCTAGAGATCCCCTCCGAGGGAATGAGCAGTACTTC. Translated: CSARDPLRGNEQYF.

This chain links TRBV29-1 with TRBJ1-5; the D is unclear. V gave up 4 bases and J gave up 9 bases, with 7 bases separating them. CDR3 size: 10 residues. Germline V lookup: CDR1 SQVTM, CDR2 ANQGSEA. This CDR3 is CSVGSRPQHF. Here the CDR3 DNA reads TGCAGCGTTGGCTCTCGGCCCCAGCATTTT.

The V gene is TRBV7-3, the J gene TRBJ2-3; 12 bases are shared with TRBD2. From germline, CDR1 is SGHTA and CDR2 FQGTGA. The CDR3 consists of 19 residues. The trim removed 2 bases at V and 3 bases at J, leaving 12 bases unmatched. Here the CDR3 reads CASSLPLAGGPVATDTQYF. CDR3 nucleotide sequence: TGTGCCAGCAGCTTACCCCTAGCGGGGGGGCCAGTGGCGACAGATACGCAGTATTTT.

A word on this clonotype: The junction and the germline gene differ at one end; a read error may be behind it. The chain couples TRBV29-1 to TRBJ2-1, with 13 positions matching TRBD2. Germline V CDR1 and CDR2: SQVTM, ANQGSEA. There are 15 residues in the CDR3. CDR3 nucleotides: TGCGGCGTTCTCTCCGGGACTAGCGGGAACAATGAGCAGTTCTTC. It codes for CGVLSGTSGNNEQFF.

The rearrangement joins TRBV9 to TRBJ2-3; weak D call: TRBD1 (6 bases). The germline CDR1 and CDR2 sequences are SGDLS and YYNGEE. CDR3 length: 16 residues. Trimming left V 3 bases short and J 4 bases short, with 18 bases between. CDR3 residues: CASSGSGPKGADTQYF. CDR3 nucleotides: TGTGCCAGCAGCGGCTCCGGGCCCAAGGGGGCAGATACGCAGTATTTT.

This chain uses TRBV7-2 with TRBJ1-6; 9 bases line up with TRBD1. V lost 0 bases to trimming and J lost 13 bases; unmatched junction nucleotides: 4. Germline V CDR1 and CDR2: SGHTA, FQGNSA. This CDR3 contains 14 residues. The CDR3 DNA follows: TGTGCCAGCAGCTTAGCTTGGGGACAGGGTCCCCTCCACTTT. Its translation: CASSLAWGQGPLHF.

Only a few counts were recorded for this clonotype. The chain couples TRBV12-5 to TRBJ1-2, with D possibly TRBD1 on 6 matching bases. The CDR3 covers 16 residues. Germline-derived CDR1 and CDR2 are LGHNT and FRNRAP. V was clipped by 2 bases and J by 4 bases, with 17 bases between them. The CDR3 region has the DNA TGTGCTAGTGGTTTGTCCACGGGACCAGGGGTCTATGGCTACACCTTC. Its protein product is CASGLSTGPGVYGYTF.

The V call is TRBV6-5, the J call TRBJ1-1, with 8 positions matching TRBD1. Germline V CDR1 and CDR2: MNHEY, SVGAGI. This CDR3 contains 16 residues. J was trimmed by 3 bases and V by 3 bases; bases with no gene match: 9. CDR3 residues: CASSYRRTGRDTEAFF. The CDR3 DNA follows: TGTGCCAGCAGTTATCGTCGGACAGGGAGAGACACTGAAGCTTTCTTT.

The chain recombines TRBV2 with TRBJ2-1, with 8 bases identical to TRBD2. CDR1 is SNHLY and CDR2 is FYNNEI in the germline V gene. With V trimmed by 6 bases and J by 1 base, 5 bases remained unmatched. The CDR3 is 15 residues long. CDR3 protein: CASSPERESYNEQFF. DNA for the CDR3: TGTGCCAGCAGCCCTGAGCGGGAGTCCTACAATGAGCAGTTCTTC.

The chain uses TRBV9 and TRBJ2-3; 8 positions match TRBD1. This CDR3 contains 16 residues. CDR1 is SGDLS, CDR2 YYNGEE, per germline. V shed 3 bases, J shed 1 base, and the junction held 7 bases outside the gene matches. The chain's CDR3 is CASSGGQGVRTDTQYF. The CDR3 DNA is TGTGCCAGCAGCGGAGGACAGGGCGTTCGCACAGATACGCAGTATTTT.

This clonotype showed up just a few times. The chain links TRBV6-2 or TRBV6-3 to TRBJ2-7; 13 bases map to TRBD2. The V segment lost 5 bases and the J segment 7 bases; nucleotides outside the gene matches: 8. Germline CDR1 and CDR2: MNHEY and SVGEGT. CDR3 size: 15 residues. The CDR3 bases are TGTGCCAGCAGTCCCACTAGCGGGAGGGCAAATGAGCAGTACTTC. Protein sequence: CASSPTSGRANEQYF.

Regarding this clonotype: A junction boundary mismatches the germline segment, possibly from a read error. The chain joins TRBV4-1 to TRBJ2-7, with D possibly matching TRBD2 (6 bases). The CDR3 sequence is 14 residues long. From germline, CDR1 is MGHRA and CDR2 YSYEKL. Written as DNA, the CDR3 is TGCGCCAGCAGCCAAGTCTTTGCGGGGTACGGGCAGTACTTC. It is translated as CASSQVFAGYGQYF.

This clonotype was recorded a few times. CDR3 in amino acids: CATSTGSFYEQYF. DNA of the CDR3: TGTGCCACTTCGACAGGTTCTTTCTACGAGCAGTACTTC. V is TRBV24-1 and J is TRBJ2-7, with D possibly being TRBD1 (6 bases). The CDR3 is 13 residues long. V was shortened by 10 bases and J by 3 bases, with 15 bases between the two germline ends. Germline V gene data show CDR1 as KGHDR and CDR2 as SFDVKD.

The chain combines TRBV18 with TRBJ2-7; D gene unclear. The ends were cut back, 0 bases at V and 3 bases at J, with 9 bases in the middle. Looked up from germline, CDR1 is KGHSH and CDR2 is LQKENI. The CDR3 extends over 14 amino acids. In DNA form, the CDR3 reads TGTGCCAGCTCACCACCAAGCTATGGCTACGAGCAGTACTTC. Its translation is CASSPPSYGYEQYF.